This TCR beta chain was found in a study of shared clonotypes between healthy human individuals. This was a deep-level run. In the sorted-subset replicate PCRs, 200 ng DNA, tens of thousands of T cell genomes, was used. Method: immunoSEQ multiplex PCR; TCRdb's copy keeps in-frame clones and lacks some. The table shows about 590,000 clones, with 95% occurring only once. The J segment lost 2 bases and the V segment lost 5 bases, leaving 9 bases of the junction unmatched. The CDR3 is 14 amino acids. Germline V gene sequence: CDR1 SQVTM, CDR2 ANQGSEA. Naive CD8 isolation took CD45RO-negative cells positively selected for CCR7 and excluded terminally differentiated effector memory CD45RA+ cells. In regard to this clone: Its cognate antigen is unknown.

Study observations and caveats: Exclusively blood specimens were collected; tissue repertoires likely differ.

The specimen was naive CD8+ T cells sorted from blood. The chain employs TRBV29-1 and TRBJ2-7; TRBD2 agrees at 7 bases. This sequence originates from a woman under 40 in good health. CDR3 protein: CSVSTRTRAYEQYF. CDR3 nucleotide sequence: TGCAGCGTTTCAACAAGGACTAGAGCCTACGAGCAGTACTTC.